These 22 T cell receptor beta chains were sequenced from one sample in a study of vaccination effects on CD4 cells after COVID-19. Viral peptide pool expansion of antigen-specific CD4+ T cells preceded sequencing in the ViraFEST assay. Following 10 days of culture, CD4+ T cells were isolated. The cohort was immunized with two doses of either the BNT162b2 or mRNA-1273 vaccine. Antigens for these TCRs are unknown. Clones were read by immunoSEQ multiplex PCR, and TCRdb kept only the in-frame ones, dropping some. The top ten clones hold 1.2% of a sample with tens of thousands of clones, 81% of them seen once. The sequences come from CD4+ T cells from PBMCs cultured with HCoV-229E spike peptides, collected after COVID-19 vaccination. The source is a human donor who received a COVID-19 vaccine.

The V call is TRBV5-4, the J call TRBJ2-5; no firm D call. V dropped 3 bases and J dropped 0 bases, with 3 bases sitting between them. This CDR3 spans 12 amino acids. Germline-derived CDR1 and CDR2 are SGHNT and YYREEE (reference sequence). The CDR3 DNA follows: TGTGCCAGCAGCTGGGACCAAGAGACCCAGTACTTC. Protein sequence: CASSWDQETQYF.

This clone was found a few times. The chain recombines TRBV10-1 with TRBJ2-5; unclear D gene. The CDR3 contains 11 residues. Trimming removed 3 bases at V and 5 bases at J, with 4 bases between. The V gene's germline CDR1 is WNHNN and CDR2 SYGVQD (reference sequence). DNA for the CDR3: TGCGCCAGCAGTGACCGCGAGACCCAGTACTTC. Translated: CASSDRETQYF.

Comment on this clone: At one boundary the junction diverges from the germline segment, which might be a read error. The rearrangement links TRBV2 to TRBJ1-5, with D maybe TRBD1 (6 bases). Per germline, CDR1 SNHLY and CDR2 FYNNEI. The CDR3 loop spans 12 amino acids. DNA for the CDR3: TGTGCTAGCACTGGACCCGGGGGCTTCCAGCATTTT. Residues: CASTGPGGFQHF.

The chain is built from TRBV2 and TRBJ2-1; 16 nucleotides line up with TRBD2. The CDR3 has 16 amino acids. Looked up from germline, CDR1 is SNHLY and CDR2 is FYNNEI. V dropped 8 bases and J dropped 6; count of bases not matched to a gene: 7. The CDR3 DNA sequence: TGTGCCAGCCGGGTGGGACTAGCGGGGGGGTTCAATGAGCAGTTCTTC. Translating gives CASRVGLAGGFNEQFF.

The CDR3 DNA reads as TGTGCCTGGAGTCCGGGACAGCTGAACACTGAAGCTTTCTTT. Translation: CAWSPGQLNTEAFF. The rearrangement links TRBV30 to TRBJ1-1, with 7 bases lining up with TRBD1. The germline V gene encodes CDR1 GTSNPN and CDR2 SVGIG (reference sequence). The CDR3 spans 14 residues. V shed 2 bases and J 0 bases; nucleotides not matched to a gene: 3.

V is TRBV6-5 and J is TRBJ2-1, with 7 bases lining up with TRBD1. V lost 6 bases and J lost 2; bases outside the gene matches: 7. Germline values: CDR1 MNHEY, CDR2 SVGAGI. This CDR3 region has 15 residues. The CDR3 reads CASRTTGNAYNEQFF. In nucleotides, the CDR3 is TGTGCCAGCAGGACGACAGGGAATGCCTACAATGAGCAGTTCTTC.

V and J are TRBV5-1 and TRBJ2-1; 10 bases fit TRBD2. The length of the CDR3 is 13 residues. Germline CDR1 is SGHRS and CDR2 is YFSETQ. Trimming cost V 7 bases and J 4 bases; bases outside gene matches: 2. CDR3 protein: CASQRGGYNEQFF. CDR3 DNA sequence: TGCGCCAGCCAGCGGGGGGGTTACAATGAGCAGTTCTTC.

V usage is TRBV5-8 and J usage is TRBJ1-4; D gene uncertain. V was pared by 2 bases and J by 6 bases, with 20 bases between. Per the germline V gene, CDR1 is SGHTS and CDR2 is YDEGEE. The CDR3 length is 17 residues. CDR3: CASSFGLSGSRDEKLFF. CDR3 nucleotides: TGTGCCAGCAGCTTTGGCTTGTCGGGGTCGCGGGATGAAAAACTGTTTTTT.

The rearrangement joins TRBV29-1 to TRBJ1-1; D remains unclear. Germline CDR1 is SQVTM and CDR2 is ANQGSEA. V was pared by 2 bases and J by 5 bases, with 6 bases between. The CDR3 has 11 residues. This CDR3 reads CSVETRTEAFF. The CDR3 region has the DNA TGCAGCGTTGAAACCAGGACTGAAGCTTTCTTT.

The CDR3 loop is CASSQVNTGGREQFF. CDR3 bases: TGTGCCAGCAGCCAAGTAAATACAGGGGGTCGGGAGCAGTTCTTC. The chain couples TRBV3-1 (or the pseudogene TRBV3-2) to TRBJ2-1; 8 bases are a match to TRBD1. This CDR3 is built from 15 residues. Germline V gives CDR1 LGHDT, CDR2 YNNKEL (reference sequence). The junction had 9 bases not matched to a gene; V was cut back by 1 base and J by 10 bases.

The gene calls are TRBV18 and TRBJ2-2, with 7 bases fitting TRBD2. The CDR3 is 16 residues long. CDR1 is KGHSH, CDR2 LQKENI, per germline. The junction had 5 bases not matched to a gene; V was cut back by 1 base and J by 3 bases. The CDR3 coding sequence is TGTGCCAGCTCACCACAGGCTAGCGGTTACACCGGGGAGCTGTTTTTT. As protein: CASSPQASGYTGELFF.

This rearrangement joins TRBV10-3 to TRBJ1-5; D not resolved. There are 14 residues in the CDR3. Per the germline V gene, CDR1 is ENHRY and CDR2 is SYGVKD. V was cut by 3 bases and J by 2 bases, with 8 bases left in between. CDR3 bases: TGTGCCATCAGTGAAACCGCAGGCAATCAGCCCCAGCATTTT. The encoded protein is CAISETAGNQPQHF.

The CDR3 sequence is CASSVLPNQPQHF. CDR3 DNA sequence: TGTGCCAGCAGCGTTCTTCCGAATCAGCCCCAGCATTTT. The chain has TRBV9 and TRBJ1-5; no clear D gene. The length of the CDR3 is 13 residues. The V gene's germline CDR1 is SGDLS and CDR2 YYNGEE. With 2 bases removed from V and 4 bases from J, the gap between germline ends came to 7 bases.

The chain uses TRBV27 and TRBJ2-2, with a tentative D call TRBD1 (5 bases). Trimming pared 6 bases from V and 5 bases from J, leaving 16 bases between. CDR3 size: 15 residues. Germline V gives CDR1 MNHEY, CDR2 SMNVEV (reference sequence). For the CDR3, the DNA is TGTGCCAGCAGAACGCAGGGAAGGGGAACCGGGGAGCTGTTTTTT. This translates into CASRTQGRGTGELFF.

The V call is TRBV18, the J call TRBJ1-6; D is uncertain. CDR1 is KGHSH, CDR2 LQKENI, per germline. Between the trimmed V and J ends, which lost 0 bases and 6 bases, there was a span of 9 bases. This CDR3 spans 15 amino acids. The CDR3 region has the DNA TGTGCCAGCTCACCACCTAGGGAGCTTAATTCACCCCTCCACTTT. Its protein product is CASSPPRELNSPLHF.

The V and J genes are TRBV7-3 and TRBJ1-6; 7 bases line up with TRBD1. This CDR3 has 17 residues. V dropped 1 base and J dropped 4; count of bases not matched to a gene: 7. Per germline, CDR1 SGHTA and CDR2 FQGTGA. CDR3 in DNA: TGTGCCAGCAGCTTAATTGACAGGGCTAAATATAATTCACCCCTCCACTTT. Its protein is CASSLIDRAKYNSPLHF. The full variable domain, rest sourced from reference TRBV7-3 and TRBJ1-6, is GAGVSQTPSNKVTEKGKYVELRCDPISGHTALYWYRQSLGQGPEFLIYFQGTGAADDSGLPNDRFFAVRPEGSVSTLKIQRTERGDSAVYLCASSLIDRAKYNSPLHFGNGTRLTVT.

This clone was observed a few times. The rearrangement uses TRBV5-1 and TRBJ1-2; D unresolved. The germline V and J ends were trimmed by 3 bases and 7 bases, with 22 bases remaining between them. The germline gives CDR1 SGHRS, CDR2 YFSETQ. The CDR3 has 16 amino acids. Here the CDR3 DNA reads TGCGCCAGCAGCTACGACCCAACGGGGAGGGCGGGTGGCTACACCTTC. This sequence encodes CASSYDPTGRAGGYTF.

This chain uses TRBV7-2 with TRBJ2-1; TRBD2 matches at 15 bases. Germline V gene sequence: CDR1 SGHTA, CDR2 FQGNSA. The CDR3 contains 17 residues. The V segment lost 4 bases and the J segment 9 bases; nucleotides outside the gene matches: 10. CDR3 nucleotides: TGTGCCAGCAGCTCTCGAGGACTAGCGGGGGGGCCTAGTGAGCAGTTCTTC. As protein: CASSSRGLAGGPSEQFF.

The chain uses TRBV18 and TRBJ2-5; 8 bases line up with TRBD1. The CDR3 contains 15 residues. Germline V gene sequence: CDR1 KGHSH, CDR2 LQKENI. Losses at the gene ends were 3 bases for V and 1 base for J; bases not matched to a gene: 4. The CDR3 bases are TGTGCCAGCTCACCCACAGGGGGACCCCAAGAGACCCAGTACTTC. It specifies CASSPTGGPQETQYF.

The chain combines TRBV5-6 with TRBJ1-1; 9 bases agree with TRBD1. The CDR3 is 15 residues long. CDR1 is SGHDT, CDR2 YYEEEE, per germline. The junction had 9 bases not matched to a gene; V was cut back by 2 bases and J by 7 bases. CDR3 sequence reads: CASSLTGQGIGEAFF. The CDR3, as DNA: TGTGCCAGCAGCTTAACAGGACAGGGGATTGGTGAAGCTTTCTTT.

Only one count was recorded for this clone. The chain joins TRBV28 to TRBJ2-3; TRBD2 matches at 7 bases. V trimming: 7 bases; J trimming: 6 bases; junction bases outside the gene matches: 16. The CDR3 is 16 residues long. Germline-derived CDR1 and CDR2 are MDHEN and SYDVKM. The CDR3 nucleotides read TGTGCCAGCACCGGAGGGAGGGTAGTGCCCAGGGATACGCAGTATTTT. Translation gives CASTGGRVVPRDTQYF.

The CDR3 is CASSPSGQVATNEKLFF. The CDR3 bases are TGCGCCAGCAGCCCGTCGGGACAGGTTGCAACTAATGAAAAACTGTTTTTT. V is TRBV5-1 and J is TRBJ1-4, with 8 bases that match TRBD1. The CDR3 has 17 amino acids. Trimming cost V 4 bases and J 0 bases; bases outside gene matches: 8. From germline, CDR1 is SGHRS and CDR2 YFSETQ.